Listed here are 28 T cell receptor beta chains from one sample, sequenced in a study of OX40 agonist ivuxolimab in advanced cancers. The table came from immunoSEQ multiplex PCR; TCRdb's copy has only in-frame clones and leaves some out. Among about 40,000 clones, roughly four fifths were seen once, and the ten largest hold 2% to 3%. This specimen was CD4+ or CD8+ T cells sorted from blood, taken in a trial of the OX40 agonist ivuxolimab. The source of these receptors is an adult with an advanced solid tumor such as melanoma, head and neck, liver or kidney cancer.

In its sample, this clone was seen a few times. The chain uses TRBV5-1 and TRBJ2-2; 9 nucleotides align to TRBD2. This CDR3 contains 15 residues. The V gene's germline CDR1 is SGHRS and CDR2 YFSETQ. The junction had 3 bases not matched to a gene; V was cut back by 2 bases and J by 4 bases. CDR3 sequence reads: CASSLVAGATGELFF. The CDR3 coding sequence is TGCGCCAGCAGCTTAGTAGCGGGAGCCACCGGGGAGCTGTTTTTT.

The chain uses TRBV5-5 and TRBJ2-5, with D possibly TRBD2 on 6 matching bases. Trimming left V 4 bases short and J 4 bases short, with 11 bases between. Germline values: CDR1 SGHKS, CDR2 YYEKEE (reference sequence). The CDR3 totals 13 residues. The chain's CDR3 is CASSTASVETQYF. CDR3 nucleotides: TGTGCCAGCAGCACCGCTAGCGTAGAGACCCAGTACTTC.

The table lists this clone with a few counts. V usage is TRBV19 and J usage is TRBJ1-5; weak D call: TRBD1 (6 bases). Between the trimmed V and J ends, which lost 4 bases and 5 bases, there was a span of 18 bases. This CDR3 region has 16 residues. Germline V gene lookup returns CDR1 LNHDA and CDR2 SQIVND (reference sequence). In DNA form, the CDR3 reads TGTGCCAGTAGTACCGGATCTGGACAGTTCTATCAGCCCCAGCATTTT. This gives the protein CASSTGSGQFYQPQHF. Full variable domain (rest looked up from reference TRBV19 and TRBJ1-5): DGGITQSPKYLFRKEGQNVTLSCEQNLNHDAMYWYRQDPGQGLRLIYYSQIVNDFQKGDIAEGYSVSREKKESFPLTVTSAQKNPTAFYLCASSTGSGQFYQPQHFGDGTRLSIL.

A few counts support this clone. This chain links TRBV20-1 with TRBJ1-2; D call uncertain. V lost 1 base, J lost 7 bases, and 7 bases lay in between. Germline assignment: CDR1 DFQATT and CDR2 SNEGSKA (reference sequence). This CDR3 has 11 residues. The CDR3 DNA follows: TGCAGTGCTAGAGTGGTCGGTGGCTACACCTTC. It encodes CSARVVGGYTF.

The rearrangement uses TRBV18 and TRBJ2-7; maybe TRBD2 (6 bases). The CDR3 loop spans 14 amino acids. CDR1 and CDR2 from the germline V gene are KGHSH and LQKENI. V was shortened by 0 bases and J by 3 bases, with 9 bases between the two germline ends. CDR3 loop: CASSPPGRGYEQYF. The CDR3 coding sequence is TGTGCCAGCTCACCACCCGGGCGGGGCTACGAGCAGTACTTC.

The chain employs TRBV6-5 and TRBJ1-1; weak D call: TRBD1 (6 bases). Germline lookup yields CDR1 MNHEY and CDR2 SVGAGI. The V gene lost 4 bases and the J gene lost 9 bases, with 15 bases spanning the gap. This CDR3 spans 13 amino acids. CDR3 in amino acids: CASSSPDSSKAFF. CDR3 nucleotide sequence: TGTGCCAGCAGTTCCCCGGACAGCTCTAAAGCTTTCTTT.

The CDR3 DNA follows: TGTGCCAGCAGCCCCCGTACGCAAGAGACCCAGTACTTC. This encodes CASSPRTQETQYF. The gene calls are TRBV7-9 and TRBJ2-5; D is undetermined. This CDR3 comprises 13 residues. Germline CDR1 and CDR2: SEHNR and FQNEAQ (reference sequence). V lost 5 bases to trimming and J lost 2 bases, with 9 bases between them.

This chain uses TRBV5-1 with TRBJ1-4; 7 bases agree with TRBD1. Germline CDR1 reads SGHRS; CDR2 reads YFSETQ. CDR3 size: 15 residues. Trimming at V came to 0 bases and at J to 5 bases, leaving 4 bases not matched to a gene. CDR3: CASSLDGTVNEKLFF. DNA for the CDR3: TGCGCCAGCAGCTTGGATGGGACAGTAAATGAAAAACTGTTTTTT.

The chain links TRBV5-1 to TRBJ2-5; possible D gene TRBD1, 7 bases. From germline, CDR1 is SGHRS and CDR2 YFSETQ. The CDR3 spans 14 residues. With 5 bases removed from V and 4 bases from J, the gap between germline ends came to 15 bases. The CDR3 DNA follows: TGCGCCAGCAGTTACAGGGGAGGAGGAGAGACCCAGTACTTC. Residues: CASSYRGGGETQYF.

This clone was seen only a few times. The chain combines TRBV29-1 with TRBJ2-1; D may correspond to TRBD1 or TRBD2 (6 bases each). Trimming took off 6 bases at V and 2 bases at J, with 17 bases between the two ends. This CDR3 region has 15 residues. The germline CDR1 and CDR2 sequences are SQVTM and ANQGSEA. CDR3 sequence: CSVGGMGAPYNEQFF. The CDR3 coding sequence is TGCAGCGTAGGGGGGATGGGGGCCCCCTACAATGAGCAGTTCTTC.

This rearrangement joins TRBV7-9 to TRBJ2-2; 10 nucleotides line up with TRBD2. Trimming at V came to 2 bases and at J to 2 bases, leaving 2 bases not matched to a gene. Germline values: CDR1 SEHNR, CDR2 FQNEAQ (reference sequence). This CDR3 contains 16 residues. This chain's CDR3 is CASSLRTSGNTGELFF. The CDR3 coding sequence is TGTGCCAGCAGCTTAAGGACTAGCGGAAACACCGGGGAGCTGTTTTTT.

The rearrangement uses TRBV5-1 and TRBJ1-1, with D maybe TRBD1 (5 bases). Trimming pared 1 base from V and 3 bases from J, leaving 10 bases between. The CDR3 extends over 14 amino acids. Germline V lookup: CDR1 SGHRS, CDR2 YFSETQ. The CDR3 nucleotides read TGCGCCAGCAGCTTGCTCGGGGGGTACACTGAAGCTTTCTTT. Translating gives CASSLLGGYTEAFF.

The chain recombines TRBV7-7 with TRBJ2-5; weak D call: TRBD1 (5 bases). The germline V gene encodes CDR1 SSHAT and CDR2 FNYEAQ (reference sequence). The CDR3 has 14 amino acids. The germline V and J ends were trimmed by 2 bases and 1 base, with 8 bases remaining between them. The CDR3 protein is CASSLTGFQETQYF. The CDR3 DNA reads TGTGCCAGCAGCTTAACAGGTTTCCAAGAGACCCAGTACTTC.

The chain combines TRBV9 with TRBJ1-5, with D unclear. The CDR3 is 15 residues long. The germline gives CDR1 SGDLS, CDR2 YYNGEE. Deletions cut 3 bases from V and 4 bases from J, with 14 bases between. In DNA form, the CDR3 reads TGTGCCAGCAGCGGCGGGCCGCATCTAAATCAGCCCCAGCATTTT. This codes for CASSGGPHLNQPQHF.

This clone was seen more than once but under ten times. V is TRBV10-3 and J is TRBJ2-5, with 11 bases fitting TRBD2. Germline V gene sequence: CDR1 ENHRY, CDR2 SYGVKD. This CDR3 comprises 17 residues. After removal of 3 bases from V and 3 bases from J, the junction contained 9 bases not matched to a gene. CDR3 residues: CAISESVQTSGKETQYF. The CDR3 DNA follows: TGTGCCATCAGTGAATCCGTCCAGACTAGCGGGAAAGAGACCCAGTACTTC.

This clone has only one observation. The CDR3 loop reads CASSFSAYNEQFF. The CDR3, as DNA: TGTGCCAGCAGTTTTAGCGCCTACAATGAGCAGTTCTTC. J is TRBJ2-1 and V is TRBV27; D perhaps matches TRBD2 (5 bases). Germline assignment: CDR1 MNHEY and CDR2 SMNVEV (reference sequence). The CDR3 covers 13 residues. Trimming shortened V by 3 bases and J by 2 bases, and 5 bases separated the two germline ends.

The CDR3 protein is CASTASWATDTQYF. The CDR3 coding sequence is TGCGCCAGCACCGCAAGCTGGGCGACAGATACGCAGTATTTT. This rearrangement joins TRBV10-1 to TRBJ2-3, with D hard to call. V was cut by 7 bases and J by 3 bases, with 14 bases left in between. The CDR3 contains 14 residues. Germline loops: CDR1 WNHNN, CDR2 SYGVQD (reference sequence).

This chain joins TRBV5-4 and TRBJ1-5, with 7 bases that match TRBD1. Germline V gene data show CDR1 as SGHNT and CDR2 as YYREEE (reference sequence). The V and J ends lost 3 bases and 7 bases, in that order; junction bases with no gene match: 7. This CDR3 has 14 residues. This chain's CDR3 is CASSYNRGEQPQHF. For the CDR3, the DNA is TGTGCCAGCAGCTATAACAGGGGAGAACAGCCCCAGCATTTT.

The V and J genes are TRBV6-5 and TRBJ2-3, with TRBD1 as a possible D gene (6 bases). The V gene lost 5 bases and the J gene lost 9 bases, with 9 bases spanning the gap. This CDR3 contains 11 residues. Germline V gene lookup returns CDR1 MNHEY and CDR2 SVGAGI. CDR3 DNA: TGTGCCAGCAGTCAGGACAGAACGCAGTATTTT. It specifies CASSQDRTQYF.

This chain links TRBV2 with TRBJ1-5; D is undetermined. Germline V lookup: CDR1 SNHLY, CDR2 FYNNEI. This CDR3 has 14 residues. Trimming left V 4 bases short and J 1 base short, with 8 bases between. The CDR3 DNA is TGTGCCAGCAGTGGGCCAGAAAGCAATCAGCCCCAGCATTTT. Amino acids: CASSGPESNQPQHF.

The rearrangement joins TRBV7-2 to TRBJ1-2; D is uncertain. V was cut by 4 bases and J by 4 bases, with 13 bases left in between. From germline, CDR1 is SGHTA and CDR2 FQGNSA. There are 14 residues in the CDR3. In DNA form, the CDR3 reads TGTGCCAGCAGCTCCCCCAGACGAGCCTATGGCTACACCTTC. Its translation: CASSSPRRAYGYTF.

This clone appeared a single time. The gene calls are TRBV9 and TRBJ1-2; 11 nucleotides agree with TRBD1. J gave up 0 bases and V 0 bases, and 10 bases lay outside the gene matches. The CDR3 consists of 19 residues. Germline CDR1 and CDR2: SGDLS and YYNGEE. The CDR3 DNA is TGTGCCAGCAGCGTAGATATCGGGACAGGGGGGTTCACTAACTATGGCTACACCTTC. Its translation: CASSVDIGTGGFTNYGYTF.

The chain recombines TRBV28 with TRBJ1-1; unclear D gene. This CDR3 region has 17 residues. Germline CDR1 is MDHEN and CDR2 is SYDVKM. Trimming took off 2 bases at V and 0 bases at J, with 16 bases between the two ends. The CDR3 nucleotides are TGTGCCAGCAGTTTACCCCTAAATCCTATTATGAACACTGAAGCTTTCTTT. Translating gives CASSLPLNPIMNTEAFF. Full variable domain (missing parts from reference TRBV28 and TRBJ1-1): DVKVTQSSRYLVKRTGEKVFLECVQDMDHENMFWYRQDPGLGLRLIYFSYDVKMKEKGDIPEGYSVSREKKERFSLILESASTNQTSMYLCASSLPLNPIMNTEAFFGQGTRLTVV.

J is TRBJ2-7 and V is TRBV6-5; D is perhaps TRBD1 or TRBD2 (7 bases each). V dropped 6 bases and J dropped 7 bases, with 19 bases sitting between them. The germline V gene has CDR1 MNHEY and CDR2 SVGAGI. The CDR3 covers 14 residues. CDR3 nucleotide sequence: TGTGCCAGCAGCACAGGGGCGGGAGTTCGGGAGCAGTACTTC. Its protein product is CASSTGAGVREQYF.

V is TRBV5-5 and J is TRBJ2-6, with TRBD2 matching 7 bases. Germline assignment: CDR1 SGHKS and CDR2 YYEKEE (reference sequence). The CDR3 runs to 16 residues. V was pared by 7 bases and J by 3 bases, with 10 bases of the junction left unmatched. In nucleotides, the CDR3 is TGTGCCAGCCTCAGCGGGATAAAAGGTGGGGCCAACGTCCTGACTTTC. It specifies CASLSGIKGGANVLTF.

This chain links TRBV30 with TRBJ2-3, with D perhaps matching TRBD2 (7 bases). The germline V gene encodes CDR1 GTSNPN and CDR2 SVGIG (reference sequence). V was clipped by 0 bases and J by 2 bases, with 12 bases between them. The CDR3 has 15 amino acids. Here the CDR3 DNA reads TGTGCCTGGAGTGTGGGTGGGGGGGCCACAGATACGCAGTATTTT. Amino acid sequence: CAWSVGGGATDTQYF.

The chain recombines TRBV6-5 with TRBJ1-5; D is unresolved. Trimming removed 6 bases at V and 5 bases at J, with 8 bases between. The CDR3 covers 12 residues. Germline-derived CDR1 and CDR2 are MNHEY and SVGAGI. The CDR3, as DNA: TGTGCCAGCAGGGATCCAGATCAGCCCCAGCATTTT. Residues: CASRDPDQPQHF.

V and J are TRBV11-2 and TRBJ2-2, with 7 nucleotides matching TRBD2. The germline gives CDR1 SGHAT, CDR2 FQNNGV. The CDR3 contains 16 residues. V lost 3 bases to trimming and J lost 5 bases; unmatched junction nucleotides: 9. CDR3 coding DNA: TGTGCCAGCAGCTTCCGGGACTACGCCGGGACCGGGGAGCTGTTTTTT. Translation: CASSFRDYAGTGELFF.